The present T cell receptor beta chain was sequenced within a study of T-cell memory formation after mild COVID-19. TCRdb fed the 5' RACE reads into MiXCR, producing one record per CDR3 protein. Found here are more than 450,000 distinct CDR3 sequences, roughly 18% of them singletons; the top ten hold more than 10%. This CDR3 is 13 amino acids long. CDR1 DFQATT and CDR2 SNEGSKA come from the germline V gene (reference sequence). V shed 2 bases and J shed 0 bases, with 5 bases lying between them. This clonotype was observed a few times. The antigen remains undetermined. Overall study results and limits: Among clones peaking at day 37 in the second wave, SARS-CoV-2 specificity remained unconfirmed.

Sequencing was carried out using PBMCs or a T cell subset sorted from them (not recorded which). The TCR originated in an adult woman who had mild COVID-19 (a few samples of this study predate the infection). Cell type and time point are not known. The rearrangement uses TRBV20-1 and TRBJ1-5; D gene unclear. This CDR3 is CSARRDSNQPQHF. The CDR3, as DNA: TGCAGTGCTAGACGGGATAGCAATCAGCCCCAGCATTTT.